Below are 16 T cell receptor beta chains sequenced from a single sample in a study of control samples from healthy donors and cancer patients. Here immunoSEQ multiplex PCR was the method, and the copy in TCRdb shows in-frame clones only, minus some. Of approximately 92,000 clones listed, over 85% are singletons. The sample was blood. Receptors originate from a woman in her thirties in good health.

The J gene is TRBJ2-1, the V gene TRBV3-1 (or the pseudogene TRBV3-2), with 7 nucleotides matching TRBD1. CDR1 LGHDT and CDR2 YNNKEL come from the germline V gene (reference sequence). Trimming removed 2 bases from V and 13 bases from J; junction bases left unmatched: 11. CDR3 length equals 14 residues. CDR3 coding DNA: TGTGCCAGCAGCCAAAAGATCGGACAGGTTGGCCAGTTCTTC. Its protein product is CASSQKIGQVGQFF.

The CDR3 DNA reads as TGTGCCAGCAGTGGTGCAGAGGGACACCGAGTCACCGGGGAGCTGTTTTTT. This sequence encodes CASSGAEGHRVTGELFF. The chain combines TRBV28 with TRBJ2-2; a possible D gene is TRBD1 (6 bases). CDR1 MDHEN and CDR2 SYDVKM come from the germline V gene. The germline V and J ends were trimmed by 5 bases and 4 bases, with 20 bases remaining between them. The CDR3 sequence is 17 residues long. The whole variable domain, remainder taken from reference TRBV28 and TRBJ2-2, is DVKVTQSSRYLVKRTGEKVFLECVQDMDHENMFWYRQDPGLGLRLIYFSYDVKMKEKGDIPEGYSVSREKKERFSLILESASTNQTSMYLCASSGAEGHRVTGELFFGEGSRLTVL.

This sequence joins TRBV5-1 and TRBJ2-1; 10 nucleotides match TRBD2. Germline assignment: CDR1 SGHRS and CDR2 YFSETQ. This CDR3 spans 16 amino acids. V gave up 6 bases and J gave up 0 bases; unmatched junction bases: 6. This CDR3 reads CASTPSSGSSYNEQFF. CDR3 in DNA: TGCGCCAGCACCCCGTCTAGCGGGAGCTCCTACAATGAGCAGTTCTTC. The full variable domain, completed using reference TRBV5-1 and TRBJ2-1, is KAGVTQTPRYLIKTRGQQVTLSCSPISGHRSVSWYQQTPGQGLQFLFEYFSETQRNKGNFPGRFSGRQFSNSRSEMNVSTLELGDSALYLCASTPSSGSSYNEQFFGPGTRLTVL.

This clone was counted once. V and J are TRBV5-1 and TRBJ1-2; the match to TRBD1 covers 8 bases. The length of the CDR3 is 14 residues. Per the germline V gene, CDR1 is SGHRS and CDR2 is YFSETQ. Trimming removed 0 bases from V and 8 bases from J; junction bases left unmatched: 6. CDR3 DNA sequence: TGCGCCAGCAGCTTGGGCGGCAGGGGGCAAGGCTACACCTTC. Its protein is CASSLGGRGQGYTF.

The chain recombines TRBV29-1 with TRBJ2-5; D might be TRBD1 or TRBD2, each matching 5 bases. Trimming removed 4 bases from V and 2 bases from J, with 14 bases in between. The length of the CDR3 is 14 residues. In germline, CDR1 is SQVTM, CDR2 ANQGSEA. The CDR3 DNA is TGCAGCGTTGGGCTCCCAGGGAGTCAAGAGACCCAGTACTTC. It codes for CSVGLPGSQETQYF.

This clone counts as medium-sized (0.01 to 0.1%). The gene calls are TRBV6-6 and TRBJ2-3; no firm D call. The V end was cut by 5 bases, the J end by 10 bases, with 13 bases between. The CDR3 totals 12 residues. CDR1 and CDR2 (germline): MNHNY, SVGAGI (reference sequence). The CDR3 region has the DNA TGTGCCAGCAGTCCACCTAGTCTAGCGCAGTATTTT. Amino acids: CASSPPSLAQYF.

This chain connects TRBV6-5 to TRBJ1-5, with D tentatively TRBD1 (5 bases). Germline CDR1 MNHEY, CDR2 SVGAGI. This CDR3 spans 15 amino acids. V dropped 4 bases and J dropped 0 bases, with 10 bases sitting between them. This chain's CDR3 is CASSLNRYSNQPQHF. The DNA of the CDR3 is TGTGCCAGCAGTTTGAACAGGTATAGCAATCAGCCCCAGCATTTT.

The V and J genes are TRBV28 and TRBJ1-2; D is possibly TRBD1 (6 bases). Trimming left V 4 bases short and J 4 bases short, with 19 bases between. The CDR3 contains 16 residues. Looked up from germline, CDR1 is MDHEN and CDR2 is SYDVKM. The CDR3 coding sequence is TGTGCCAGCAGTTCCTCCCCGGGGGGGCGCACCTATGGCTACACCTTC. This codes for CASSSSPGGRTYGYTF.

V is TRBV5-4 and J is TRBJ2-3, with TRBD2 identical over 10 bases. Germline CDR1 reads SGHNT; CDR2 reads YYREEE (reference sequence). Trimming cost V 3 bases and J 0 bases; bases outside gene matches: 4. CDR3 length: 16 amino acids. CDR3 in amino acids: CASSSATSGSTDTQYF. The CDR3 nucleotides read TGTGCCAGCAGCTCCGCGACTAGCGGGAGCACAGATACGCAGTATTTT.

The CDR3 DNA reads as TGTGCCAGCAGCCTCGGGACAGGGAATGAGCAGTTCTTC. Its translation is CASSLGTGNEQFF. The chain combines TRBV13 with TRBJ2-1; 9 bases fit TRBD1. After removal of 5 bases from V and 7 bases from J, the junction contained 3 bases not matched to a gene. Germline assignment: CDR1 PRHDT and CDR2 FYEKMQ (reference sequence). The CDR3 sequence is 13 residues long.

V and J are TRBV28 and TRBJ2-2; 7 bases fit TRBD2. CDR3 length equals 16 residues. Germline V gives CDR1 MDHEN, CDR2 SYDVKM. The junction had 14 bases not matched to a gene; V was cut back by 7 bases and J by 6 bases. The CDR3 here is CASTPGGWFSSGELFF. The CDR3 bases are TGTGCCAGCACCCCGGGGGGTTGGTTTAGCTCCGGGGAGCTGTTTTTT.

This clone was counted between two and nine times. The J gene is TRBJ2-6, the V gene TRBV9, with D hard to call. CDR1 is SGDLS and CDR2 is YYNGEE in the germline V gene. The CDR3 sequence is 15 residues long. Trimming shortened V by 0 bases and J by 2 bases, and 6 bases separated the two germline ends. The CDR3 coding sequence is TGTGCCAGCAGCGTAGGGGGTACTGGGGCCAACGTCCTGACTTTC. Protein sequence: CASSVGGTGANVLTF. Full variable domain (outside the CDR3, taken from reference TRBV9 and TRBJ2-6): DSGVTQTPKHLITATGQRVTLRCSPRSGDLSVYWYQQSLDQGLQFLIQYYNGEERAKGNILERFSAQQFPDLHSELNLSSLELGDSALYFCASSVGGTGANVLTFGAGSRLTVL.

CDR3 sequence (DNA): TGCGCCAGCAGGCTCGGAGCGGGCCTACAAGAGACCCAGTACTTC. Protein: CASRLGAGLQETQYF. This sequence joins TRBV10-1 and TRBJ2-5; D might be TRBD2 (6 bases). V was clipped by 6 bases and J by 2 bases, with 16 bases between them. CDR3 length: 15 amino acids. Germline V gives CDR1 WNHNN, CDR2 SYGVQD (reference sequence).

The V gene is TRBV10-3, the J gene TRBJ1-2; TRBD1 might be the D (6 bases). The V end was cut by 6 bases, the J end by 4 bases, with 21 bases between. CDR3 length: 16 residues. Per the germline V gene, CDR1 is ENHRY and CDR2 is SYGVKD. Written as DNA, the CDR3 is TGTGCCATCAGCTCACCGCCGGGGGGCTCTTTCTATGGCTACACCTTC. This gives the protein CAISSPPGGSFYGYTF.

V gene TRBV7-8 combines with J gene TRBJ2-1; 7 bases are shared with TRBD1. J gave up 2 bases and V 5 bases, and 9 bases lay outside the gene matches. The CDR3 spans 16 residues. In germline, CDR1 is SGHVS, CDR2 FQNEAQ. The CDR3 region is CASSPYRGGTYNEQFF. The CDR3 DNA sequence: TGTGCCAGCAGCCCATATAGAGGGGGCACCTACAATGAGCAGTTCTTC. The variable domain in full, completed from reference TRBV7-8 and TRBJ2-1, reads GAGVSQSPRYKVAKRGQDVALRCDPISGHVSLFWYQQALGQGPEFLTYFQNEAQLDKSGLPSDRFFAERPEGSVSTLKIQRTQQEDSAVYLCASSPYRGGTYNEQFFGPGTRLTVL.

The chain recombines TRBV7-3 with TRBJ2-1; possible D gene TRBD1, 6 bases. The germline gives CDR1 SGHTA, CDR2 FQGTGA. The CDR3 covers 14 residues. Deletions cut 7 bases from V and 8 bases from J, with 18 bases between. CDR3 sequence reads: CASKTGQSSHEQFF. Here the CDR3 DNA reads TGTGCCAGCAAAACCGGACAGTCGTCCCATGAGCAGTTCTTC.